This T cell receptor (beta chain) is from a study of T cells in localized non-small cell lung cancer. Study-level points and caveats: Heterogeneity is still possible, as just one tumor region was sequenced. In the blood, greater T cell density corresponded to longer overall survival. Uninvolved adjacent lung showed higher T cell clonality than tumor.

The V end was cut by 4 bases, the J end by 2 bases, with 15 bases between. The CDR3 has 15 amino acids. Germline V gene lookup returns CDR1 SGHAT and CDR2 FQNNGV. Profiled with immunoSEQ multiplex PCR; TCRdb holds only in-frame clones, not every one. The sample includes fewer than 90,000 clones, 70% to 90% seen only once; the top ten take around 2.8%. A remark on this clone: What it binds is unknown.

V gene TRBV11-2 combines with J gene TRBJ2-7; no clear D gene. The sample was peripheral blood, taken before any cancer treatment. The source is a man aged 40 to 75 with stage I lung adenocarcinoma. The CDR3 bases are TGTGCCAGCAGCTCTTTTACCGGACGGCCCTACGAGCAGTACTTC. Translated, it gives CASSSFTGRPYEQYF.